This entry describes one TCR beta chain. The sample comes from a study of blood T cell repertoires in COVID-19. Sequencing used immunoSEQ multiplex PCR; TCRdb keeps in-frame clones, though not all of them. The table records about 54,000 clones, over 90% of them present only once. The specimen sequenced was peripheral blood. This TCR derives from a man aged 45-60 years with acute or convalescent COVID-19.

CDR3 residues: CASSQKEDREGNTIYF. The DNA of the CDR3 is TGCGCCAGCAGCCAAAAGGAGGACAGGGAAGGAAACACCATATATTTT. This chain joins TRBV4-1 and TRBJ1-3; 8 bases align to TRBD1. Germline CDR1 reads MGHRA; CDR2 reads YSYEKL. The junction had 7 bases not matched to a gene; V was cut back by 2 bases and J by 4 bases. The CDR3 covers 16 residues.